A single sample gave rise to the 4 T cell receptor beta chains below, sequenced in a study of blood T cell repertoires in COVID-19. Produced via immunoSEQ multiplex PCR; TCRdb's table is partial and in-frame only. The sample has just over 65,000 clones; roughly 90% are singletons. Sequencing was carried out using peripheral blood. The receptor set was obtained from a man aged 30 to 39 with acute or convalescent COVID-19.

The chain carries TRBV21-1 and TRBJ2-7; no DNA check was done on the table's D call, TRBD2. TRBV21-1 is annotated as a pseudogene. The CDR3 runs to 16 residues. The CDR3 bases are TGTGCCAGCCGCCCCCGGGGGACCGCCTTTGGCTACAAGCAGTACTTC. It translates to CASRPRGTAFGYKQYF.

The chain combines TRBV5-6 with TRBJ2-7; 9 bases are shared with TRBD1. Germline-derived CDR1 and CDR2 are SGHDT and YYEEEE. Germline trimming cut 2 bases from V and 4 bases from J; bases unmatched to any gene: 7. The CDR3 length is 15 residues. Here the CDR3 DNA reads TGTGCCAGCAGCTTCCAACAGGGGGCAGGATACGAGCAGTACTTC. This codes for CASSFQQGAGYEQYF.

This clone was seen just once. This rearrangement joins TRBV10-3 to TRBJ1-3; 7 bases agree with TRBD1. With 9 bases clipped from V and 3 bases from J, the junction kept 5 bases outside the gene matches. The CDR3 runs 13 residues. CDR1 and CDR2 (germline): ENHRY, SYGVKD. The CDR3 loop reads CAIMGQNGNTIYF. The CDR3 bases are TGTGCCATAATGGGACAGAATGGAAACACCATATATTTT.

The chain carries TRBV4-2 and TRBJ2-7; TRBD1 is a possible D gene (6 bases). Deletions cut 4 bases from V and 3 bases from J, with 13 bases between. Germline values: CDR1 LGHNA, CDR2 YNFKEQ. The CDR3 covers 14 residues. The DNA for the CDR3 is TGTGCCAGCAGCCGGGGACAATCCAACTACGAGCAGTACTTC. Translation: CASSRGQSNYEQYF.